A single sample is the source of the 18 T cell receptor beta chains below, sequenced in a study of radiation and T cells in renal cell carcinoma. Generated by immunoSEQ multiplex PCR, the TCRdb table keeps only in-frame clones and is missing some. The sample lists around 180,000 clones, about 87% occurring once. Regarding time point: blood 4 weeks post-SBRT, at nephrectomy. Indicated treatment: 15 Gy SBRT to primary tumor, nephrectomy 4 weeks later. The input for sequencing was blood, taken from a patient whose treatment included radiotherapy and nephrectomy. These receptors were obtained from a woman aged 45-59 years with renal cell carcinoma.

The J gene is TRBJ1-2, the V gene TRBV9, with a possible D match to TRBD1 (6 bases). There are 15 residues in the CDR3. Germline V lookup: CDR1 SGDLS, CDR2 YYNGEE. The V and J ends lost 2 bases and 4 bases respectively, with 15 bases between them. Written as DNA, the CDR3 is TGTGCCAGCAGCGTCGGGGGCTCTGATATCTATGGCTACACCTTC. Its translation: CASSVGGSDIYGYTF. The entire variable domain, with the rest obtained from reference TRBV9 and TRBJ1-2, is as follows: DSGVTQTPKHLITATGQRVTLRCSPRSGDLSVYWYQQSLDQGLQFLIQYYNGEERAKGNILERFSAQQFPDLHSELNLSSLELGDSALYFCASSVGGSDIYGYTFGSGTRLTVV.

CDR3 nucleotide sequence: TGTGCCAGCAGCTTAACGGGGAGACAGGACCGGGAGACCCAGTACTTC. Translated, it gives CASSLTGRQDRETQYF. The chain is built from TRBV7-3 and TRBJ2-5; possibly TRBD1 for D (6 bases). The CDR3 consists of 16 residues. V was trimmed by 0 bases and J by 5 bases, leaving 16 bases between them. Germline-derived CDR1 and CDR2 are SGHTA and FQGTGA.

The rearrangement links TRBV19 to TRBJ2-6; a possible D gene is TRBD1 (6 bases). V lost 0 bases and J lost 0, with 9 bases in between. The CDR3 is 17 residues long. CDR1 is LNHDA and CDR2 is SQIVND in the germline V gene (reference sequence). CDR3 nucleotides: TGTGCCAGTAGTATAGAAACAGGGTTCTCTGGGGCCAACGTCCTGACTTTC. Its protein product is CASSIETGFSGANVLTF.

The chain uses TRBV6-5 and TRBJ1-2; tentative D call: TRBD1 (6 bases). The CDR3 covers 15 residues. Germline CDR1 reads MNHEY; CDR2 reads SVGAGI. V lost 6 bases to trimming and J lost 4 bases, with 18 bases between them. Here the CDR3 reads CASRRKRTAVYGYTF. DNA of the CDR3: TGTGCCAGCAGACGTAAAAGGACAGCAGTCTATGGCTACACCTTC.

The CDR3 loop reads CASSLRDSDYEQYF. The CDR3 nucleotides read TGTGCCAGCAGCCTCCGGGACAGCGACTACGAGCAGTACTTC. The genes are TRBV9 and TRBJ2-7, with 7 bases that match TRBD1. V was clipped by 4 bases and J by 3 bases; unmatched bases: 7. The CDR3 contains 14 residues. Germline V gene sequence: CDR1 SGDLS, CDR2 YYNGEE.

DNA for the CDR3: TGTGCCAGCAGCTTAGGGCAGGGAGGTACTGAAGCTTTCTTT. Its protein is CASSLGQGGTEAFF. The chain uses TRBV11-1 and TRBJ1-1; D is perhaps TRBD1 (5 bases). CDR3 length: 14 residues. V dropped 1 base and J dropped 5 bases, with 11 bases sitting between them. The germline V gene encodes CDR1 SGHAT and CDR2 FQDESV (reference sequence).

V gene TRBV10-2 combines with J gene TRBJ1-2, with D hard to call. The CDR3 runs 12 residues. V lost 5 bases and J 5 bases, leaving 9 bases between the germline ends. Germline CDR1 WSHSY, CDR2 SAAADI. The CDR3 loop reads CASSPDAYGYTF. The CDR3 coding sequence is TGCGCCAGCAGTCCGGACGCTTATGGCTACACCTTC.

The chain has TRBV6-5 and TRBJ1-5, with D possibly TRBD1 on 5 matching bases. The CDR3 has 15 amino acids. Germline V lookup: CDR1 MNHEY, CDR2 SVGAGI. Trimming removed 4 bases from V and 4 bases from J, with 14 bases in between. Written as DNA, the CDR3 is TGTGCCAGCAGTTCCGGGACTGCCCCAAATCAGCCCCAGCATTTT. Translated, it gives CASSSGTAPNQPQHF.

The genes are TRBV12-5 and TRBJ2-7, with D tentatively TRBD1 (6 bases). The germline V gene encodes CDR1 LGHNT and CDR2 FRNRAP. This CDR3 is 13 amino acids long. V shed 1 base and J shed 6 bases, with 10 bases lying between them. CDR3 DNA: TGTGCTAGTGGTTTGGGCTACAGGGCCGAGCAGTACTTC. Its translation: CASGLGYRAEQYF.

The chain recombines TRBV2 with TRBJ2-5; D might be TRBD1 (5 bases). The germline V gene has CDR1 SNHLY and CDR2 FYNNEI. The CDR3 covers 13 residues. V was pared by 4 bases and J by 4 bases, with 10 bases between. CDR3 coding DNA: TGTGCCAGCAGTGTGCTAGGGGTAGAGACCCAGTACTTC. Translated: CASSVLGVETQYF.

This clone was detected once. The rearrangement uses TRBV12-5 and TRBJ1-2, with 11 bases matching TRBD1. This CDR3 spans 15 amino acids. CDR1 is LGHNT, CDR2 FRNRAP, per germline. With 1 base clipped from V and 8 bases from J, the junction kept 6 bases outside the gene matches. The CDR3: CASGLAPDRGHGYTF. For the CDR3, the DNA is TGTGCTAGTGGTTTGGCCCCGGACAGGGGGCACGGCTACACCTTC.

The J gene is TRBJ1-4, the V gene TRBV5-5, with 9 positions matching TRBD1. The CDR3 loop spans 16 amino acids. With 7 bases clipped from V and 8 bases from J, the junction kept 15 bases outside the gene matches. CDR1 and CDR2 from the germline V gene are SGHKS and YYEKEE (reference sequence). CDR3 bases: TGTGCCAGCCTTCCTCGTACCGGGACAGGGTACGAAAAACTGTTTTTT. Residues: CASLPRTGTGYEKLFF.

As for this clone: A read error may produce the germline difference seen at one junction end. The chain carries TRBV7-7 and TRBJ2-1; D not resolved. This CDR3 spans 13 amino acids. CDR1 SSHAT and CDR2 FNYEAQ come from the germline V gene (reference sequence). The CDR3 is CASRPPPRNEQFF. The CDR3 DNA is TGTGCTAGCAGACCGCCCCCTCGCAATGAGCAGTTCTTC.

The chain joins TRBV11-2 to TRBJ2-7, with 9 bases identical to TRBD1. V dropped 2 bases and J dropped 1; count of bases not matched to a gene: 9. The CDR3 is 17 residues long. From germline, CDR1 is SGHAT and CDR2 FQNNGV. The DNA for the CDR3 is TGTGCCAGCAGCTTAACCAGGAGCGGACAGGGGTCCTACGAGCAGTACTTC. Protein product: CASSLTRSGQGSYEQYF.

The V call is TRBV5-4, the J call TRBJ1-3; the D is unclear. V was trimmed by 4 bases and J by 0 bases, leaving 17 bases between them. The germline gives CDR1 SGHNT, CDR2 YYREEE (reference sequence). The CDR3 length is 17 residues. The CDR3 DNA reads TGTGCCAGCAGCCTCGACGCTAGGGCCGGCTCTGGAAACACCATATATTTT. Translated: CASSLDARAGSGNTIYF. Using reference TRBV5-4 and TRBJ1-3 for the parts outside the CDR3, the full variable domain is ETGVTQSPTHLIKTRGQQVTLRCSSQSGHNTVSWYQQALGQGPQFIFQYYREEENGRGNFPPRFSGLQFPNYSSELNVNALELDDSALYLCASSLDARAGSGNTIYFGEGSWLTVV.

In its sample, this clone was seen once. This chain joins TRBV5-6 and TRBJ1-4; 9 bases are shared with TRBD1. The length of the CDR3 is 17 residues. V trimming: 0 bases; J trimming: 11 bases; junction bases outside the gene matches: 14. Germline CDR1 and CDR2: SGHDT and YYEEEE. CDR3 in DNA: TGTGCCAGCAGCTTGGTAGGACAGGGGACAGCAACCTCCAAACTGTTTTTT. Protein product: CASSLVGQGTATSKLFF.

The CDR3 region has the DNA TGTGCCAGCAGCGATACAGGGTACCGCACAGATACGCAGTATTTT. This gives the protein CASSDTGYRTDTQYF. The chain links TRBV7-9 to TRBJ2-3, with a possible D match to TRBD1 (6 bases). CDR1 and CDR2 (germline): SEHNR, FQNEAQ (reference sequence). This CDR3 comprises 15 residues. Between the trimmed V and J ends, which lost 5 bases and 1 base, there was a span of 13 bases. Filled out from reference TRBV7-9 and TRBJ2-3, the complete variable domain reads DTGVSQNPRHKITKRGQNVTFRCDPISEHNRLYWYRQTLGQGPEFLTYFQNEAQLEKSRLLSDRFSAERPKGSFSTLEIQRTEQGDSAMYLCASSDTGYRTDTQYFGPGTRLTVL.

The chain uses TRBV30 and TRBJ1-2; D is ambiguous. Germline assignment: CDR1 GTSNPN and CDR2 SVGIG (reference sequence). CDR3 size: 14 residues. The V end was cut by 0 bases, the J end by 4 bases, with 12 bases between. CDR3 region: CAWSVLGSGYGYTF. The CDR3 region has the DNA TGTGCCTGGAGTGTACTAGGGAGCGGCTATGGCTACACCTTC. The complete variable domain, with remaining parts taken from reference TRBV30 and TRBJ1-2, reads SQTIHQWPATLVQPVGSPLSLECTVEGTSNPNLYWYRQAAGRGLQLLFYSVGIGQISSEVPQNLSASRPQDRQFILSSKKLLLSDSGFYLCAWSVLGSGYGYTFGSGTRLTVV.